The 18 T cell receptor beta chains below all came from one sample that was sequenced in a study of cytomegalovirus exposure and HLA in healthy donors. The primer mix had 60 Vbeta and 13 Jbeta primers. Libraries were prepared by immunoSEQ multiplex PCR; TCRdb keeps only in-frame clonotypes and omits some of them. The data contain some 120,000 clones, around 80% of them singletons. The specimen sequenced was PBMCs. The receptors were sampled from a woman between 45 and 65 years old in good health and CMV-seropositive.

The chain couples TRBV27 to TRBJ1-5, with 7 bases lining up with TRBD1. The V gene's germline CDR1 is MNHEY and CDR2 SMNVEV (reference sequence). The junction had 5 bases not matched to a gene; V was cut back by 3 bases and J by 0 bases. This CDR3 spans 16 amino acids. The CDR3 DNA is TGTGCCAGCAGTTTCAACAGGGGATCTAGCAATCAGCCCCAGCATTTT. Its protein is CASSFNRGSSNQPQHF.

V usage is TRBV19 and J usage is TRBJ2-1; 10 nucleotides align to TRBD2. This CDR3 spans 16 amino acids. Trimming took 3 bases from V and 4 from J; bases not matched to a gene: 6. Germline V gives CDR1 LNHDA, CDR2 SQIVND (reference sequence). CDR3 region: CASSIEAGGLYNEQFF. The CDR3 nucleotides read TGTGCCAGTAGTATCGAAGCGGGGGGGCTTTACAATGAGCAGTTCTTC. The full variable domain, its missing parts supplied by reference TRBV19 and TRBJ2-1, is DGGITQSPKYLFRKEGQNVTLSCEQNLNHDAMYWYRQDPGQGLRLIYYSQIVNDFQKGDIAEGYSVSREKKESFPLTVTSAQKNPTAFYLCASSIEAGGLYNEQFFGPGTRLTVL.

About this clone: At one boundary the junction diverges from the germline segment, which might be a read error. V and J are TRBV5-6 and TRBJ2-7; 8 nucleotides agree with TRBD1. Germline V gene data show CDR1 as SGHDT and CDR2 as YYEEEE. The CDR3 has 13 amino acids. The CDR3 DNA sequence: TGTGCCAGCAGTTTGGACAGGGTGAACGAGCAGTACTTC. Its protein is CASSLDRVNEQYF.

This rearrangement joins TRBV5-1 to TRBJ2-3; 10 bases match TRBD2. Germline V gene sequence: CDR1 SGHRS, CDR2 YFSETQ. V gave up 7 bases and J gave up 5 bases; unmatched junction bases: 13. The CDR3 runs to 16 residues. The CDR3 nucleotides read TGCGCCAGCGCCCCCGGGGCTAGCGGGGGCGGAGATACGCAGTATTTT. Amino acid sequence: CASAPGASGGGDTQYF.

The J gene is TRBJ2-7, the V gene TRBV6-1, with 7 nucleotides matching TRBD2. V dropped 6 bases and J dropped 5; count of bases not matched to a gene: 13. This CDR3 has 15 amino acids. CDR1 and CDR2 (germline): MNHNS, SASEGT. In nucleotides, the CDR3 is TGTGCCAGCAGATCCCAAGCGGGGAGGGTCGACGAGCAGTACTTC. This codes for CASRSQAGRVDEQYF.

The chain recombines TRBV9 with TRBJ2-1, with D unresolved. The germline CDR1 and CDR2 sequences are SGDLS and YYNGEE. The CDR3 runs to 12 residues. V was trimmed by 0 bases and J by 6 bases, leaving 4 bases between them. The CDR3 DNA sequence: TGTGCCAGCAGCGTAGCCTTCAATGAGCAGTTCTTC. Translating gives CASSVAFNEQFF. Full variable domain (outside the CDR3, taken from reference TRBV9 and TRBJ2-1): DSGVTQTPKHLITATGQRVTLRCSPRSGDLSVYWYQQSLDQGLQFLIQYYNGEERAKGNILERFSAQQFPDLHSELNLSSLELGDSALYFCASSVAFNEQFFGPGTRLTVL.

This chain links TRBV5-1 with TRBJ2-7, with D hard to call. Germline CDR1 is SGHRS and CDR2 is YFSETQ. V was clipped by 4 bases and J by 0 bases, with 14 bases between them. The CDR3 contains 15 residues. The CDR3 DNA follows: TGCGCCAGCAGCAAAACTGAAACCTTCTCCTACGAGCAGTACTTC. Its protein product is CASSKTETFSYEQYF.

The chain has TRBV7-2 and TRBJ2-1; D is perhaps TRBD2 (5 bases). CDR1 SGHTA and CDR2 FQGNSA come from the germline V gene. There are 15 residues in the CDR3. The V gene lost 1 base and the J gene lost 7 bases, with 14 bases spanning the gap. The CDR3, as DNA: TGTGCCAGCAGCTTAGAGGGTCTAGCAGCAAATGAGCAGTTCTTC. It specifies CASSLEGLAANEQFF.

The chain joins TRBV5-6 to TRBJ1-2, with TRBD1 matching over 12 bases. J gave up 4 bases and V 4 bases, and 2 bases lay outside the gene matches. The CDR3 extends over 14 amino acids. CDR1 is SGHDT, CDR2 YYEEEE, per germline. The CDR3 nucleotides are TGTGCCAGCAGCGCGGGACAGGGGGCCTATGGCTACACCTTC. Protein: CASSAGQGAYGYTF.

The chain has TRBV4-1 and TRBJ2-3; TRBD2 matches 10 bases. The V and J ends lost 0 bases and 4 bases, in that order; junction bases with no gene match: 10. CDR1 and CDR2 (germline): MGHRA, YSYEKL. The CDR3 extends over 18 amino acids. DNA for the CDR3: TGCGCCAGCAGCCAAGAAAAAGGAGGTAGCGGGAGGTCAGATACGCAGTATTTT. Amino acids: CASSQEKGGSGRSDTQYF.

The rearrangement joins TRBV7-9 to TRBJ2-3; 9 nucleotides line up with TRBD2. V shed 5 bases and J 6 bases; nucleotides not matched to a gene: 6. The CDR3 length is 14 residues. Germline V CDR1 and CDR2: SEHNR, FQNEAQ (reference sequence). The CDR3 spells CASSPGLARDTQYF. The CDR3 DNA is TGTGCCAGCAGCCCTGGACTAGCGAGGGATACGCAGTATTTT.

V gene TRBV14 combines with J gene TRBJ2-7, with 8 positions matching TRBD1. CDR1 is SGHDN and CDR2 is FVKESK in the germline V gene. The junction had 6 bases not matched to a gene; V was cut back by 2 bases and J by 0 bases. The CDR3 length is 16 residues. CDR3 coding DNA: TGTGCCAGCAGCCAACCGGGACAGGCAAACTCCTACGAGCAGTACTTC. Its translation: CASSQPGQANSYEQYF.

In nucleotides, the CDR3 is TGTGCCAGCAGGACCTCCCTAGCGGGAAGCTCCTACGAGCAGTACTTC. It encodes CASRTSLAGSSYEQYF. The chain couples TRBV6-6 to TRBJ2-7, with 9 bases identical to TRBD2. CDR1 and CDR2 from the germline V gene are MNHNY and SVGAGI (reference sequence). The CDR3 totals 16 residues. The J segment lost 0 bases and the V segment lost 6 bases, leaving 9 bases of the junction unmatched.

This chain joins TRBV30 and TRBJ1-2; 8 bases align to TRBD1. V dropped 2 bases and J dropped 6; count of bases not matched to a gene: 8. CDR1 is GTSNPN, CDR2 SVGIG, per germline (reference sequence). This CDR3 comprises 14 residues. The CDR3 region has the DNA TGTGCCTGGAGTTTATTGGACAGGGACGATGGCTACACCTTC. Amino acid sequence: CAWSLLDRDDGYTF.

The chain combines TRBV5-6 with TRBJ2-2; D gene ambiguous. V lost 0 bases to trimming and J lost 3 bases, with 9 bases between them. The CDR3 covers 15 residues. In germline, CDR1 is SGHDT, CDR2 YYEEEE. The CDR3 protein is CASSLGLRYTGELFF. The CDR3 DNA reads TGTGCCAGCAGCTTGGGTCTTCGGTACACCGGGGAGCTGTTTTTT.

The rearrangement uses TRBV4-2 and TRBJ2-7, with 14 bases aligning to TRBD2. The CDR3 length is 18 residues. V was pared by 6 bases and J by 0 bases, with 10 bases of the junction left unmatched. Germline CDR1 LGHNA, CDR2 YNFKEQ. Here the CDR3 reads CASSQLPGTSGGSYEQYF. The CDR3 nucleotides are TGTGCCAGCAGTCAACTCCCTGGGACTAGCGGGGGCTCCTACGAGCAGTACTTC.

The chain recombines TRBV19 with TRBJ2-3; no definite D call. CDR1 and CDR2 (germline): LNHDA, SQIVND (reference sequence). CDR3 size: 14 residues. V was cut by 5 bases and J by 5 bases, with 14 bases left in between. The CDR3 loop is CASSLDSAVDTQYF. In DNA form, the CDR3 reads TGTGCCAGTAGTCTTGACTCCGCGGTAGATACGCAGTATTTT.

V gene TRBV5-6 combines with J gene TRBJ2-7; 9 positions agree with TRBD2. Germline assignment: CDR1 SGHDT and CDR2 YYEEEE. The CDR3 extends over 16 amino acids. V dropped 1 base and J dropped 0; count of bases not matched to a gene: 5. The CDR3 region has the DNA TGTGCCAGCAGCTTGAGGCGGGAGGGAAACTCCTACGAGCAGTACTTC. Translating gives CASSLRREGNSYEQYF.